A single sample is the source of the 16 T cell receptor beta chains below, sequenced in a study of shared clonotypes between healthy human individuals. Repertoires were generated with immunoSEQ multiplex PCR, while TCRdb's copy carries only in-frame clones and drops some. This table has roughly 520,000 clones, about 96% appearing once. Source material: naive CD4+ T cells sorted from blood. This sample's subset: CD45RA+ positively selected. These receptors were obtained from a woman in her 30s in good health.

The chain uses TRBV2 and TRBJ2-4; D possibly corresponds to TRBD1 (5 bases). Germline-derived CDR1 and CDR2 are SNHLY and FYNNEI. This CDR3 region has 14 residues. V was trimmed by 4 bases and J by 2 bases, leaving 9 bases between them. The CDR3 DNA follows: TGTGCCAGCAGTGTTGGACATCCCAAAAACATTCAGTACTTC. Protein product: CASSVGHPKNIQYF.

The chain is built from TRBV28 and TRBJ2-1; 13 bases line up with TRBD2. With V trimmed by 10 bases and J by 3 bases, 6 bases remained unmatched. Germline assignment: CDR1 MDHEN and CDR2 SYDVKM. CDR3 length: 15 amino acids. CDR3 loop: CATRLAGGFYNEQFF. DNA for the CDR3: TGTGCCACCCGACTAGCGGGAGGATTCTACAATGAGCAGTTCTTC. Drawing the rest from reference TRBV28 and TRBJ2-1, the complete variable domain is DVKVTQSSRYLVKRTGEKVFLECVQDMDHENMFWYRQDPGLGLRLIYFSYDVKMKEKGDIPEGYSVSREKKERFSLILESASTNQTSMYLCATRLAGGFYNEQFFGPGTRLTVL.

V is TRBV19 and J is TRBJ1-5; 10 bases map to TRBD1. The ends lost 6 bases at V and 2 bases at J; junction bases unmatched: 7. This CDR3 has 16 amino acids. Germline values: CDR1 LNHDA, CDR2 SQIVND (reference sequence). CDR3: CASRTRTGGGNQPQHF. CDR3 DNA sequence: TGTGCCAGTAGAACGAGGACAGGGGGGGGCAATCAGCCCCAGCATTTT.

The V and J genes are TRBV27 and TRBJ2-5; D may match TRBD1 or TRBD2 (5 bases each). The CDR3 has 14 residues. CDR1 is MNHEY and CDR2 is SMNVEV in the germline V gene (reference sequence). V was pared by 4 bases and J by 2 bases, with 11 bases between. The CDR3 DNA is TGTGCCAGCAGTTCCACCTGGGGGCAAGAGACCCAGTACTTC. Its protein product is CASSSTWGQETQYF.

The chain carries TRBV5-8 and TRBJ2-2; no firm D call. From germline, CDR1 is SGHTS and CDR2 YDEGEE. Trimming took 4 bases from V and 4 from J, leaving 11 bases between them. The CDR3 runs 14 residues. CDR3 in amino acids: CASSPSYSTGELFF. The CDR3 bases are TGTGCCAGCAGCCCCAGCTATTCCACCGGGGAGCTGTTTTTT.

V gene TRBV29-1 combines with J gene TRBJ2-5; 9 bases are a match to TRBD2. The CDR3 has 13 residues. Germline-derived CDR1 and CDR2 are SQVTM and ANQGSEA. V was clipped by 2 bases and J by 4 bases; unmatched bases: 2. The chain's CDR3 is CSVETSGSETQYF. The CDR3 bases are TGCAGCGTTGAAACTAGCGGGTCAGAGACCCAGTACTTC.

This sequence joins TRBV27 and TRBJ2-1; 8 bases match TRBD2. CDR1 is MNHEY, CDR2 SMNVEV, per germline (reference sequence). This CDR3 is 15 amino acids long. V trimming: 4 bases; J trimming: 5 bases; junction bases outside the gene matches: 7. In DNA, the CDR3 is TGTGCCAGCAGTTGGAACGGGGGGGATCACAATGAGCAGTTCTTC. This codes for CASSWNGGDHNEQFF.

V and J are TRBV27 and TRBJ1-5; 7 bases fit TRBD1. J was trimmed by 3 bases and V by 8 bases; bases with no gene match: 10. The CDR3 consists of 15 residues. Per germline, CDR1 MNHEY and CDR2 SMNVEV (reference sequence). CDR3 sequence reads: CASASNDRDNQPQHF. The CDR3 coding sequence is TGTGCCAGCGCCTCCAACGACAGGGACAATCAGCCCCAGCATTTT.

The V gene is TRBV29-1, the J gene TRBJ2-1, with TRBD2 matching 11 bases. Looked up from germline, CDR1 is SQVTM and CDR2 is ANQGSEA. The CDR3 is 15 amino acids. Trimming cost V 3 bases and J 8 bases; bases outside gene matches: 9. CDR3 DNA sequence: TGCAGCGTTGAGGGGCTAGCGGGAGGAGGATATGAGCAGTTCTTC. It is translated as CSVEGLAGGGYEQFF.

V usage is TRBV10-3 and J usage is TRBJ2-3; D might be TRBD1 (5 bases). The germline V gene encodes CDR1 ENHRY and CDR2 SYGVKD. The CDR3 runs to 12 residues. V shed 3 bases and J shed 4 bases, with 5 bases lying between them. In DNA, the CDR3 is TGTGCCATCAGTGACAGGGCAGATACGCAGTATTTT. This codes for CAISDRADTQYF.

The V and J genes are TRBV5-1 and TRBJ2-7; D perhaps matches TRBD1 (5 bases). The CDR3 spans 14 residues. V was shortened by 0 bases and J by 5 bases, with 12 bases between the two germline ends. Germline CDR1 SGHRS, CDR2 YFSETQ. This CDR3 is CASSLAPQDNEQYF. The CDR3 DNA is TGCGCCAGCAGCTTGGCACCCCAGGACAACGAGCAGTACTTC.

The chain combines TRBV5-1 with TRBJ2-1; TRBD2 agrees at 10 bases. With V trimmed by 4 bases and J by 7 bases, 5 bases remained unmatched. Germline V gene data show CDR1 as SGHRS and CDR2 as YFSETQ. The CDR3 loop spans 14 amino acids. CDR3 DNA: TGCGCCAGCAGCGTCGGACTAGCGGTAAATGAGCAGTTCTTC. It specifies CASSVGLAVNEQFF.

The chain joins TRBV14 to TRBJ2-5; D possibly corresponds to TRBD1 (5 bases). The germline gives CDR1 SGHDN, CDR2 FVKESK. V dropped 2 bases and J dropped 4 bases, with 14 bases sitting between them. This CDR3 contains 15 residues. The CDR3: CASSQTYRRGETQYF. Here the CDR3 DNA reads TGTGCCAGCAGCCAAACCTACAGGAGAGGAGAGACCCAGTACTTC.

The chain recombines TRBV7-8 with TRBJ2-1; 12 bases align to TRBD2. The CDR3 loop spans 13 amino acids. Germline V gives CDR1 SGHVS, CDR2 FQNEAQ. Losses at the gene ends were 10 bases for V and 8 bases for J; bases not matched to a gene: 6. CDR3 sequence: CATLLAGGDEQFF. The CDR3 coding sequence is TGTGCCACCCTACTAGCGGGAGGCGATGAGCAGTTCTTC.

This chain uses TRBV15 with TRBJ2-7; 7 bases line up with TRBD2. The CDR3 extends over 15 amino acids. V gave up 3 bases and J gave up 1 base; unmatched junction bases: 6. Germline loops: CDR1 LNHNV, CDR2 YYDKDF (reference sequence). CDR3 in DNA: TGTGCCACCAGCAGGGTTACGGGAGGATCCTACGAGCAGTACTTC. Translated: CATSRVTGGSYEQYF.

The rearrangement uses TRBV5-6 and TRBJ2-3, with D maybe TRBD1 (6 bases). The CDR3 loop spans 17 amino acids. CDR1 is SGHDT, CDR2 YYEEEE, per germline. The germline V and J ends were trimmed by 3 bases and 3 bases, with 20 bases remaining between them. CDR3 loop: CASSSLGPKRGTDTQYF. For the CDR3, the DNA is TGTGCCAGCAGCTCTCTGGGGCCGAAAAGGGGGACAGATACGCAGTATTTT.